This TCR beta chain was retrieved from a study of T-cell reconstitution after alpha-beta-depleted transplantation in children. This clonotype has a handful of counts. Unique molecular identifiers were used to barcode this TCRbeta library. TCRdb processed the PCR reads anew with MiXCR; each CDR3 protein has one entry. Of just over 350,000 distinct CDR3 sequences in the sample, 13% were seen once. This clonotype originated in a human donor who donated a stem cell graft to a child with Fanconi anemia. The sample in question was PBMCs, obtained from the stem cell graft.

DNA of the CDR3: TGTGCCTGGAGTGTAGGTCCGGGGAAGTTCTTC. Protein product: CAWSVGPGKFF. J is TRBJ2-1 and V is TRBV30; TRBD2 might be the D (5 bases). The CDR3 loop spans 11 amino acids. Germline CDR1 is GTSNPN and CDR2 is SVGIG (reference sequence). V lost 0 bases to trimming and J lost 14 bases, with 11 bases between them.